This T cell receptor (beta chain) was obtained from a study of cytomegalovirus exposure and HLA in healthy donors. In the PCR, 60 Vbeta and 13 Jbeta primers were used. Clones were sequenced by immunoSEQ multiplex PCR, and TCRdb holds only the in-frame ones, with some missing. The repertoire has 60,000 to 85,000 clones, more than 65% of them found once; the top ten carry 9.5% to 13%. The CDR3 totals 16 residues. In germline, CDR1 is SGHAT, CDR2 FQNNGV. Study-level findings and limits: A later analysis found TCR association rates differed by HLA locus, highest for DRB1 and lowest for HLA-C. Productive status was seen about 90% or about 30% of the time for most TCR beta V segments in an earlier analysis.

With regard to this clone: Its specificity is unknown. The germline gene is not matched at one end of the junction; a read error may be the cause. Other DNA sequences in this sample translate to the same CDR3.

The receptor was derived from a male donor in good health and CMV-seropositive. The sequencing sample was made of PBMCs. The rearrangement uses TRBV11-2 and TRBJ2-1; 7 bases are shared with TRBD1. The DNA of the CDR3 is TGTGCCAGCAGCTCAAACCTAAGGGGGCGTTCGCATGAACAGTTCTTC. Translation: CASSSNLRGRSHEQFF.